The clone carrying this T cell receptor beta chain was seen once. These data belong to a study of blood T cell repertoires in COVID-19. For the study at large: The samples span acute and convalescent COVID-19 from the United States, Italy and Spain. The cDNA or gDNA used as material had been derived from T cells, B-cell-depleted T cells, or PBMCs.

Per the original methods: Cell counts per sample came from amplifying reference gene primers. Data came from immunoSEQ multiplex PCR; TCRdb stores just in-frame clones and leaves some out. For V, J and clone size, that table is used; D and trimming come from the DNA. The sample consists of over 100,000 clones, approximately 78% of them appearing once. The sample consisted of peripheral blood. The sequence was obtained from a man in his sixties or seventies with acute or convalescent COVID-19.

DNA of the CDR3: TGCGCCAGCAGCTTGGAAACAAGATTGAACACTGAAGCTTTCTTT. This codes for CASSLETRLNTEAFF. The chain combines TRBV5-1 with TRBJ1-1, with D uncertain. Germline V lookup: CDR1 SGHRS, CDR2 YFSETQ. The CDR3 has 15 residues. Trimming took 0 bases from V and 0 from J, leaving 9 bases between them. Drawing the rest from reference TRBV5-1 and TRBJ1-1, the complete variable domain is KAGVTQTPRYLIKTRGQQVTLSCSPISGHRSVSWYQQTPGQGLQFLFEYFSETQRNKGNFPGRFSGRQFSNSRSEMNVSTLELGDSALYLCASSLETRLNTEAFFGQGTRLTVV.